Listed below are T cell receptor beta chains from one sample, sequenced in a study of neoadjuvant anti-PD-1 for oral cavity cancer. Profiled with immunoSEQ multiplex PCR; TCRdb holds only in-frame clones, not every one. The table has roughly 9,600 clones, about 70% seen once. Sequencing used PBMCs, obtained after nivolumab (anti-PD-1) treatment. All receptors come from a person between 40 and 80 years old with oral cavity squamous cell carcinoma. Each CDR3 is given with its conserved first and last residue. Fields, in order: J gene, V gene, clone size, D gene, CDR3 protein, CDR3 DNA. A D gene is named only where the DNA matches it firmly. Clone size appears in some rows only: once, few, many, or a class for an expanded clone.

J gene: TRBJ1-2; V gene: TRBV28; clone size: few; D gene: NA; CDR3 protein: CASSSQGYGYTF; CDR3 DNA: TGTGCCAGCAGTTCACAGGGTTATGGCTACACCTTC
J gene: TRBJ2-7; V gene: TRBV27; clone size: NA; D gene: TRBD2; CDR3 protein: CASSPSGGSYEQYF; CDR3 DNA: TGTGCCAGCAGTCCTAGCGGGGGCTCCTACGAGCAGTACTTC
J gene: TRBJ2-5; V gene: TRBV7-2; clone size: NA; D gene: NA; CDR3 protein: CASSSAGQTTQYF; CDR3 DNA: TGTGCCAGCTCGTCGGCGGGACAAACCACCCAGTACTTC
J gene: TRBJ2-3; V gene: TRBV2; clone size: NA; D gene: NA; CDR3 protein: CASSEGDLGADTQYF; CDR3 DNA: TGTGCCAGCAGTGAAGGGGACCTGGGCGCAGATACGCAGTATTTT
J gene: TRBJ2-7; V gene: TRBV6-1; clone size: NA; D gene: TRBD2; CDR3 protein: CASSGGTSVYYEQYF; CDR3 DNA: TGTGCCAGCAGTGGGGGGACTAGCGTTTACTACGAGCAGTACTTC
J gene: TRBJ1-2; V gene: TRBV4-2; clone size: NA; D gene: NA; CDR3 protein: CASSQDLQGLRPQGGYTF; CDR3 DNA: TGTGCCAGCAGCCAAGATCTACAGGGCCTTAGACCTCAAGGGGGCTACACCTTC
J gene: TRBJ1-2; V gene: TRBV6-1; clone size: NA; D gene: NA; CDR3 protein: CASRPTGVGGHTF; CDR3 DNA: TGTGCCAGCAGACCGACAGGTGTGGGGGGCCACACCTTC
J gene: TRBJ2-3; V gene: TRBV2; clone size: few; D gene: TRBD1; CDR3 protein: CAIMTGGTDTQYF; CDR3 DNA: TGTGCCATCATGACAGGGGGCACAGATACGCAGTATTTT
J gene: TRBJ2-2; V gene: TRBV7-3; clone size: NA; D gene: NA; CDR3 protein: CASSLGGQGELFF; CDR3 DNA: TGTGCCAGCAGCTTAGGCGGGCAGGGGGAGCTGTTTTTT
J gene: TRBJ1-5; V gene: TRBV30; clone size: NA; D gene: NA; CDR3 protein: CAWGVESDQPQHF; CDR3 DNA: TGTGCCTGGGGTGTTGAGTCGGATCAGCCCCAGCATTTT
J gene: TRBJ1-1; V gene: TRBV5-4; clone size: NA; D gene: NA; CDR3 protein: CASSPRGRGNTEAFF; CDR3 DNA: TGTGCCAGCAGCCCCCGTGGTAGGGGAAACACTGAAGCTTTCTTT
J gene: TRBJ1-6; V gene: TRBV6-4; clone size: NA; D gene: NA; CDR3 protein: CASSEAFDSPLHF; CDR3 DNA: TGTGCCAGCAGTGAAGCCTTTGATTCACCCCTCCACTTT
J gene: TRBJ2-7; V gene: TRBV4-1; clone size: NA; D gene: NA; CDR3 protein: CASSQVLGAGLMDEQYF; CDR3 DNA: TGCGCCAGCAGCCAGGTCCTGGGCGCTGGCCTTATGGACGAGCAGTACTTC
J gene: TRBJ2-7; V gene: TRBV15; clone size: once; D gene: NA; CDR3 protein: CATSSGGPGDEQYF; CDR3 DNA: TGTGCCACCAGCAGCGGGGGGCCTGGGGACGAGCAGTACTTC
J gene: TRBJ1-6; V gene: TRBV5-1; clone size: NA; D gene: NA; CDR3 protein: CASSPEGSYNSPLHF; CDR3 DNA: TGCGCCAGCAGCCCGGAAGGCTCCTATAATTCACCCCTCCACTTT
J gene: TRBJ2-7; V gene: TRBV14; clone size: NA; D gene: NA; CDR3 protein: CASSHAFYEQYF; CDR3 DNA: TGTGCCAGCAGCCACGCCTTCTACGAGCAGTACTTC
J gene: TRBJ2-3; V gene: TRBV7-9; clone size: few; D gene: NA; CDR3 protein: CASSPVATRTTDTQYF; CDR3 DNA: TGTGCCAGCAGCCCTGTGGCTACACGGACCACAGATACGCAGTATTTT
J gene: TRBJ1-1; V gene: TRBV6-5; clone size: NA; D gene: NA; CDR3 protein: CASSYVRTQLATEAFF; CDR3 DNA: TGTGCCAGCAGTTACGTTCGGACCCAGCTCGCCACTGAAGCTTTCTTT
J gene: TRBJ1-1; V gene: TRBV5-1; clone size: NA; D gene: TRBD1; CDR3 protein: CASSWGQGTEAFF; CDR3 DNA: TGCGCCAGCAGCTGGGGACAGGGGACTGAAGCTTTCTTT
J gene: TRBJ1-6; V gene: TRBV2; clone size: few; D gene: TRBD1; CDR3 protein: CASSGQGYSPLHF; CDR3 DNA: TGTGCCAGCAGTGGACAGGGGTATTCACCCCTCCACTTT
J gene: TRBJ1-1; V gene: TRBV28; clone size: NA; D gene: NA; CDR3 protein: CASSLFGGTGTEAFF; CDR3 DNA: TGTGCCAGCAGTTTATTTGGGGGGACGGGCACTGAAGCTTTCTTT
J gene: TRBJ2-1; V gene: TRBV19; clone size: NA; D gene: NA; CDR3 protein: CASSFPKQGSSYNEQFF; CDR3 DNA: TGTGCCAGTAGTTTCCCGAAGCAGGGCAGCTCCTACAATGAGCAGTTCTTC
J gene: TRBJ2-1; V gene: TRBV11-2; clone size: NA; D gene: TRBD2; CDR3 protein: CASSLGGGTYNEQFF; CDR3 DNA: TGTGCCAGCAGCTTAGGGGGGGGGACCTACAATGAGCAGTTCTTC
J gene: TRBJ2-1; V gene: TRBV5-4; clone size: NA; D gene: TRBD2; CDR3 protein: CASSLAGGGAYNEQFF; CDR3 DNA: TGTGCCAGCAGCTTGGCCGGTGGGGGGGCCTACAATGAGCAGTTCTTC
J gene: TRBJ1-2; V gene: TRBV18; clone size: NA; D gene: NA; CDR3 protein: CASSPDSNYGYTF; CDR3 DNA: TGTGCCAGCTCGCCGGACAGTAACTATGGCTACACCTTC
J gene: TRBJ2-5; V gene: TRBV29-1; clone size: NA; D gene: NA; CDR3 protein: CSVDEWGTETQYF; CDR3 DNA: TGCAGCGTTGATGAGTGGGGGACGGAGACCCAGTACTTC
J gene: TRBJ2-1; V gene: TRBV11-3; clone size: NA; D gene: NA; CDR3 protein: CASSLDRSGYNEQFF; CDR3 DNA: TGTGCCAGCAGCTTAGACAGGTCGGGTTACAATGAGCAGTTCTTC
J gene: TRBJ1-6; V gene: TRBV4-1; clone size: NA; D gene: NA; CDR3 protein: CASSQGQSSYNSPLHF; CDR3 DNA: TGCGCCAGCAGCCAGGGACAAAGCTCCTATAATTCACCCCTCCACTTT
J gene: TRBJ2-7; V gene: TRBV5-1; clone size: NA; D gene: NA; CDR3 protein: CASSLDGVPREQYF; CDR3 DNA: TGCGCCAGCAGCTTGGATGGGGTTCCGCGCGAGCAGTACTTC
J gene: TRBJ1-6; V gene: TRBV9; clone size: NA; D gene: NA; CDR3 protein: CASSVVPSGNSPLHF; CDR3 DNA: TGTGCCAGCAGCGTCGTCCCCAGTGGCAATTCACCCCTCCACTTT
J gene: TRBJ2-3; V gene: TRBV29-1; clone size: NA; D gene: TRBD2; CDR3 protein: CSVNGRLAGVPGYTQYF; CDR3 DNA: TGCAGCGTTAATGGCAGACTAGCGGGAGTGCCCGGGTATACGCAGTATTTT
J gene: TRBJ2-5; V gene: TRBV11-2; clone size: few; D gene: NA; CDR3 protein: CASSLGATQYF; CDR3 DNA: TGTGCCAGCAGCTTGGGGGCGACCCAGTACTTC
J gene: TRBJ1-2; V gene: TRBV4-1; clone size: few; D gene: NA; CDR3 protein: CASSPGAGGYTF; CDR3 DNA: TGCGCCAGCAGCCCGGGAGCTGGGGGCTACACCTTC
J gene: TRBJ1-4; V gene: TRBV30; clone size: NA; D gene: TRBD1; CDR3 protein: CAWSRTGQEEKLFF; CDR3 DNA: TGTGCCTGGAGTAGGACAGGGCAGGAAGAAAAACTGTTTTTT
J gene: TRBJ2-5; V gene: TRBV5-8; clone size: few; D gene: NA; CDR3 protein: CASSLGAPIGTQYF; CDR3 DNA: TGTGCCAGCAGCTTGGGGGCTCCCATCGGGACCCAGTACTTC
J gene: TRBJ1-3; V gene: TRBV11-2; clone size: NA; D gene: NA; CDR3 protein: CASAVGNTIYF; CDR3 DNA: TGTGCCAGCGCTGTGGGAAACACCATATATTTT
J gene: TRBJ2-3; V gene: TRBV7-2; clone size: NA; D gene: NA; CDR3 protein: CASSPEHWADTQYF; CDR3 DNA: TGTGCCAGCAGCCCAGAACACTGGGCCGATACGCAGTATTTT
J gene: TRBJ2-7; V gene: TRBV6-1; clone size: NA; D gene: TRBD2; CDR3 protein: CASSSGGGLSYEQYF; CDR3 DNA: TGTGCCAGCAGCTCGGGGGGGGGACTCTCCTACGAGCAGTACTTC
J gene: TRBJ1-3; V gene: TRBV7-6; clone size: NA; D gene: TRBD1; CDR3 protein: CASSVRTGGGGNTIYF; CDR3 DNA: TGTGCCAGCAGCGTTCGTACAGGGGGCGGCGGAAACACCATATATTTT
J gene: TRBJ1-1; V gene: TRBV7-7; clone size: NA; D gene: NA; CDR3 protein: CASSLGEVTEAFF; CDR3 DNA: TGTGCTAGCAGCTTAGGAGAGGTCACTGAAGCTTTCTTT
J gene: TRBJ1-3; V gene: TRBV6-6; clone size: NA; D gene: TRBD1; CDR3 protein: CASSRQGSGARNTIYF; CDR3 DNA: TGTGCCAGCAGTCGACAGGGTAGCGGGGCTCGAAACACCATATATTTT
J gene: TRBJ2-7; V gene: TRBV11-2; clone size: NA; D gene: NA; CDR3 protein: CASRFKTYEQYF; CDR3 DNA: TGTGCCAGCAGGTTTAAAACCTACGAGCAGTACTTC
J gene: TRBJ1-2; V gene: TRBV9; clone size: NA; D gene: NA; CDR3 protein: CASSPHNYGYTF; CDR3 DNA: TGTGCCAGCAGCCCCCATAACTATGGCTACACCTTC
J gene: TRBJ1-1; V gene: TRBV7-8; clone size: NA; D gene: NA; CDR3 protein: CASSGGEAFF; CDR3 DNA: TGTGCCAGCAGCGGAGGTGAAGCTTTCTTT
J gene: TRBJ2-1; V gene: TRBV5-1; clone size: NA; D gene: NA; CDR3 protein: CASSPRASGAYNEQFF; CDR3 DNA: TGCGCCAGCAGCCCGCGTGCGAGCGGAGCCTACAATGAGCAGTTCTTC
J gene: TRBJ2-6; V gene: TRBV5-1; clone size: NA; D gene: NA; CDR3 protein: CASSLETNAGANVLTF; CDR3 DNA: TGCGCCAGCAGCTTGGAGACGAACGCCGGGGCCAACGTCCTGACTTTC
J gene: TRBJ2-3; V gene: TRBV29-1; clone size: NA; D gene: NA; CDR3 protein: CSVGGGADTQYF; CDR3 DNA: TGCAGCGTGGGTGGAGGAGCAGATACGCAGTATTTT
J gene: TRBJ2-3; V gene: TRBV27; clone size: NA; D gene: TRBD2; CDR3 protein: CASSSSGRATDTQYF; CDR3 DNA: TGTGCCAGCAGTTCTAGCGGGAGGGCCACAGATACGCAGTATTTT
J gene: TRBJ1-5; V gene: TRBV6-5; clone size: NA; D gene: NA; CDR3 protein: CASSYSWDQPQHF; CDR3 DNA: TGTGCCAGCAGTTACTCGTGGGATCAGCCCCAGCATTTT
J gene: TRBJ1-2; V gene: TRBV15; clone size: NA; D gene: TRBD1; CDR3 protein: CATSGLQGPYGYTF; CDR3 DNA: TGTGCCACCAGCGGCCTACAGGGGCCTTATGGCTACACCTTC